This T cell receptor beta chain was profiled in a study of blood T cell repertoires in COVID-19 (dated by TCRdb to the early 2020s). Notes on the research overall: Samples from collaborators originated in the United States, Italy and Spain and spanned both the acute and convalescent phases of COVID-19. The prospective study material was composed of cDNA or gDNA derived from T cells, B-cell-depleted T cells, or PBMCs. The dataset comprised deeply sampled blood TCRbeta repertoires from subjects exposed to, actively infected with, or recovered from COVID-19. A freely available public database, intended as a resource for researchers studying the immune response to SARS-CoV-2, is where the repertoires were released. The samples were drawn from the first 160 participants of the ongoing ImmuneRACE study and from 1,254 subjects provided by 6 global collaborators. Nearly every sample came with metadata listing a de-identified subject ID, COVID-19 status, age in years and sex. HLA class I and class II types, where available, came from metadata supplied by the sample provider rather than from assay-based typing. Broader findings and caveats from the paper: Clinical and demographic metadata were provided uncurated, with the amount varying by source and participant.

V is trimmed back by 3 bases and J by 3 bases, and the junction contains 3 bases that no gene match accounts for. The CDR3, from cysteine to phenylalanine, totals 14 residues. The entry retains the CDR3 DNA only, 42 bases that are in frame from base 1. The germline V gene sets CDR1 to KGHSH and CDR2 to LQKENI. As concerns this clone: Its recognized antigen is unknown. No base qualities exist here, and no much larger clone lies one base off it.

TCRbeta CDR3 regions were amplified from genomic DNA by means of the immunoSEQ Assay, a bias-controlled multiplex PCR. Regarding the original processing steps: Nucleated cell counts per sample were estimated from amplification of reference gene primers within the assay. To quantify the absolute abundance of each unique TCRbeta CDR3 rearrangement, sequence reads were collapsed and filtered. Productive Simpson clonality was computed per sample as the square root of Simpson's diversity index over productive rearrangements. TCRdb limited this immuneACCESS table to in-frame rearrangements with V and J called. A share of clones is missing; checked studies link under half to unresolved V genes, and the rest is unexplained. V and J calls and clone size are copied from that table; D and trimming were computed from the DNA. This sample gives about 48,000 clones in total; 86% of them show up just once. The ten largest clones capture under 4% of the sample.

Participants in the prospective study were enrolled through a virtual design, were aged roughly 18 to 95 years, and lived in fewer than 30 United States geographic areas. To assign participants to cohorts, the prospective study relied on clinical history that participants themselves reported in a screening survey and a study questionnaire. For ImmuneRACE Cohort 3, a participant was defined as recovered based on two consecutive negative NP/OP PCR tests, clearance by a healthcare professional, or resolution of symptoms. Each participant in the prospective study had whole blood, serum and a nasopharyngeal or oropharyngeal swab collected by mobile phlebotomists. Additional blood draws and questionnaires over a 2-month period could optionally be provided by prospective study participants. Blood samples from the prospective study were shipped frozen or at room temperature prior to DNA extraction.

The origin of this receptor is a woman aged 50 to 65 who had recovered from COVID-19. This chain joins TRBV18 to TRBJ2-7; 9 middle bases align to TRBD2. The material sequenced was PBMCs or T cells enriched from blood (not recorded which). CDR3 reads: CASSPGTSYYEQYF. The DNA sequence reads TGTGCCAGCTCACCGGGGACTAGCTACTACGAGCAGTACTTC.